This T cell receptor (beta chain) appears in the sequencing data of a study of blood T cell repertoires in COVID-19. The wider study: In each case, the material was cDNA or gDNA derived from T cells, B-cell-depleted T cells, or PBMCs.

The CDR3 runs 13 residues. Deletions cut 4 bases from V and 4 bases from J, with 10 bases between. Germline V gene data show CDR1 as MNHEY and CDR2 as SVGAGI. Clones were sequenced by immunoSEQ multiplex PCR, and TCRdb holds only the in-frame ones, with some missing. The repertoire holds 150,000 to 200,000 clones, with 70% to 90% as singletons. The TCR originated in a woman aged 45-59 years who had recovered from COVID-19. Sequenced material: PBMCs or T cells enriched from blood (not recorded which). The chain couples TRBV6-5 to TRBJ1-1; a weak D match, TRBD1 (6 bases). The CDR3 reads CASSSPQGTEAFF. Written as DNA, the CDR3 is TGTGCCAGCAGTTCGCCACAGGGCACTGAAGCTTTCTTT.